This T cell receptor (beta chain) derives from a study of blood T cell repertoires in COVID-19. Overall study: COVID-19 samples from acute and convalescent phases originated in the United States, Italy and Spain. T cells, B-cell-depleted T cells, or PBMCs supplied cDNA or gDNA.

Enrolled during active infection, Seattle patients were then followed longitudinally. Authors' methods: How many nucleated cells were present was estimated from reference gene primer amplification. Repertoires were generated with immunoSEQ multiplex PCR, while TCRdb's copy carries only in-frame clones and drops some. V and J calls and clone size come straight from that table; D and trimming were deduced from the DNA. The profile shows approximately 260,000 clones, nearly 90% of them singletons. Germline assignment: CDR1 SGHNT and CDR2 YYREEE (reference sequence). This CDR3 spans 15 amino acids. V shed 4 bases and J shed 8 bases, with 21 bases lying between them.

The material sequenced was peripheral blood. The TCR sequence derives from a woman aged 55-70 years with COVID-19, enrolled during active disease. This chain uses TRBV5-4 with TRBJ1-2; the D gene is possibly TRBD1 (6 bases). CDR3 loop: CASSKELQGPWGYTF. The CDR3 bases are TGTGCCAGCAGCAAAGAATTACAGGGACCATGGGGCTACACCTTC.